A single sample is the source of the 13 T cell receptor beta chains below, sequenced in a study of CD8+ T cells in alopecia areata. cDNA serving as the sequencing template came from extracted, reverse transcribed RNA. The method was immunoSEQ multiplex PCR; TCRdb's version includes in-frame clones alone and lacks a portion of them. This sample has about 180,000 clones; 40% to 65% occur once, and the top ten carry approximately 11%. Sample treatment: oral pan-JAK inhibitor, 5-10 mg twice daily. The starting material was CD8+ T cells sorted from blood, obtained at week 24, from a patient treated with tofacitinib. The source is a human donor with alopecia areata.

The DNA of the CDR3 is TGTGCCTGGGACGGAGGACAGTTCTATGGCTACACCTTC. This sequence encodes CAWDGGQFYGYTF. The chain employs TRBV30 and TRBJ1-2; TRBD1 might be the D (6 bases). Trimming stripped 5 bases from V and 4 bases from J, with 14 bases between. The V gene's germline CDR1 is GTSNPN and CDR2 SVGIG (reference sequence). The CDR3 length is 13 residues. The whole variable domain, filled in from reference TRBV30 and TRBJ1-2, reads SQTIHQWPATLVQPVGSPLSLECTVEGTSNPNLYWYRQAAGRGLQLLFYSVGIGQISSEVPQNLSASRPQDRQFILSSKKLLLSDSGFYLCAWDGGQFYGYTFGSGTRLTVV.

This clone was counted only a few times. The chain uses TRBV29-1 and TRBJ2-7; D possibly corresponds to TRBD2 (5 bases). The germline V and J ends were trimmed by 5 bases and 2 bases, with 10 bases remaining between them. The CDR3 spans 12 residues. CDR1 SQVTM and CDR2 ANQGSEA come from the germline V gene. CDR3 DNA sequence: TGCAGCGTTCAACTAGAGCCCTACGAGCAGTACTTC. Amino acid sequence: CSVQLEPYEQYF.

This chain uses TRBV11-2 with TRBJ1-5; D is ambiguous. The CDR3 spans 15 residues. V gave up 1 base and J gave up 2 bases, with 9 bases separating them. Germline-derived CDR1 and CDR2 are SGHAT and FQNNGV. The CDR3 region has the DNA TGTGCCAGCAGCTTAGGGGGTAATGGCAATCAGCCCCAGCATTTT. The encoded protein is CASSLGGNGNQPQHF.

The table lists this clone with a few counts. V gene TRBV30 combines with J gene TRBJ2-2; maybe TRBD1 (5 bases). V shed 4 bases and J shed 1 base, with 7 bases lying between them. CDR3 length: 13 amino acids. The germline gives CDR1 GTSNPN, CDR2 SVGIG (reference sequence). The CDR3 nucleotides are TGTGCCTGGAAAACAGGGAACACCGGGGAGCTGTTTTTT. It translates to CAWKTGNTGELFF.

V gene TRBV4-3 combines with J gene TRBJ1-2; 7 bases line up with TRBD1. Per germline, CDR1 LGHNA and CDR2 YSLEER. V lost 0 bases, J lost 4 bases, and 5 bases stayed unmatched. The CDR3 has 15 residues. CDR3 sequence: CASSQDLAGGYGYTF. CDR3 in DNA: TGCGCCAGCAGCCAAGATTTGGCAGGGGGCTATGGCTACACCTTC.

Only a few counts were recorded for this clone. The chain carries TRBV25-1 and TRBJ2-2, with D possibly matching TRBD1 (5 bases). The V and J ends lost 4 bases and 4 bases respectively, with 19 bases between them. Germline values: CDR1 MGHDK, CDR2 SYGVNS. This CDR3 is built from 17 residues. CDR3 sequence (DNA): TGTGCCAGCAGTGGCCTTGATTGGGGCCTAGTCACCGGGGAGCTGTTTTTT. Translating gives CASSGLDWGLVTGELFF.

The chain is built from TRBV30 and TRBJ1-2, with D uncertain. The CDR3 has 15 residues. Trimming shortened V by 0 bases and J by 8 bases, and 19 bases separated the two germline ends. Germline V lookup: CDR1 GTSNPN, CDR2 SVGIG (reference sequence). CDR3 bases: TGTGCCTGGAGTGTCGACGGAAGGCGCTATGTGGGCTACACCTTC. Translated, it gives CAWSVDGRRYVGYTF. Combining the CDR3 with reference TRBV30 and TRBJ1-2 gives the whole variable domain SQTIHQWPATLVQPVGSPLSLECTVEGTSNPNLYWYRQAAGRGLQLLFYSVGIGQISSEVPQNLSASRPQDRQFILSSKKLLLSDSGFYLCAWSVDGRRYVGYTFGSGTRLTVV.

CDR3: CAGLTEDGYTF. CDR3 coding DNA: TGTGCCGGTCTTACAGAGGATGGCTACACCTTC. The chain uses TRBV6-6 and TRBJ1-2; unclear D gene. Germline CDR1 MNHNY, CDR2 SVGAGI (reference sequence). The CDR3 totals 11 residues. V lost 11 bases to trimming and J lost 6 bases, with 13 bases between them.

This chain's CDR3 is CSAEGGTTYEQYF. In nucleotides, the CDR3 is TGCAGCGCTGAGGGGGGTACCACCTACGAGCAGTACTTC. The rearrangement joins TRBV29-1 to TRBJ2-7; the D call may be TRBD1 or TRBD2 (6 bases each). Trimming left V 7 bases short and J 2 bases short, with 15 bases between. This CDR3 region has 13 residues. Germline V gives CDR1 SQVTM, CDR2 ANQGSEA.

The V call is TRBV27, the J call TRBJ1-2; the match to TRBD1 covers 8 bases. Germline lookup yields CDR1 MNHEY and CDR2 SMNVEV (reference sequence). Trimming cost V 0 bases and J 4 bases; bases outside gene matches: 7. This CDR3 is 16 amino acids long. The CDR3 here is CASSLSIQGASYGYTF. For the CDR3, the DNA is TGTGCCAGCAGTTTATCTATTCAGGGGGCGAGCTATGGCTACACCTTC.

This chain connects TRBV19 to TRBJ2-1; 8 positions match TRBD1. Germline-derived CDR1 and CDR2 are LNHDA and SQIVND (reference sequence). The CDR3 extends over 17 amino acids. V lost 5 bases, J lost 7 bases, and 16 bases stayed unmatched. The CDR3 region is CASSPGQDIVHRNEQFF. Written as DNA, the CDR3 is TGTGCCAGTAGTCCGGGACAGGATATTGTACATAGGAATGAGCAGTTCTTC.

This chain uses TRBV6-5 with TRBJ2-1; 15 bases line up with TRBD2. This CDR3 has 14 amino acids. Germline CDR1 is MNHEY and CDR2 is SVGAGI. Germline trimming cut 3 bases from V and 13 bases from J; bases unmatched to any gene: 4. The CDR3 spells CASSYGTSGGPQFF. The CDR3 DNA is TGTGCCAGCAGTTATGGGACTAGCGGGGGGCCCCAGTTCTTC.

The chain joins TRBV27 to TRBJ2-7; a possible D gene is TRBD2 (6 bases). Germline CDR1 is MNHEY and CDR2 is SMNVEV (reference sequence). The length of the CDR3 is 14 residues. Trimming stripped 5 bases from V and 6 bases from J, with 17 bases between. The CDR3, as DNA: TGTGCCAGCAGTCCGTTCGGTGGAGGGTCCGAGCAGTACTTC. Its translation: CASSPFGGGSEQYF.